This T cell receptor beta chain comes out of a study of T cells after yellow fever vaccination. Broader study findings: Sorted repertoires could include abundant contaminating clonotypes from bulk cells. Boosting was followed by the reappearance of most primary-vaccination clones (about 97% CD4, about 90% CD8).

5'RACE template switching added a universal primer site and UMIs to TCR cDNA. TCRdb used MiXCR to reprocess the 5' RACE reads, holding one entry per CDR3 protein. The table has 200,000 to 250,000 distinct CDR3 sequences, about 3% seen once. For this clonotype: No antigen is known for it.

The input for sequencing was CD4+ T cells sorted from PBMCs, taken 10 days after the yellow fever booster vaccination. The TCR sequence derives from a man in his late teens or twenties who received the YFV17D yellow fever vaccine.

CDR3 region: CASSQIDTGELFF. Written as DNA, the CDR3 is TGTGCCAGCAGCCAGATAGACACCGGGGAGCTGTTTTTT. The chain employs TRBV2 and TRBJ2-2; the D is unclear. This CDR3 has 13 amino acids. The germline gives CDR1 SNHLY, CDR2 FYNNEI. The V and J ends lost 6 bases and 3 bases respectively, with 8 bases between them.